This TCR beta chain was observed in a study of shared clonotypes between healthy human individuals. The study, taken as a whole, reports: For sorted subsets, rarefaction showed incomplete sequencing despite large depth.

Germline V CDR1 and CDR2: SGHTA, FQGTGA. Losses at the gene ends were 3 bases for V and 5 bases for J; bases not matched to a gene: 4. CDR3 size: 13 residues. A word on this clone: The antigen is not known.

The table came from immunoSEQ multiplex PCR; TCRdb's copy has only in-frame clones and leaves some out. The sample contains around 2.5 million clones, 93% of which appear only once. Material for sequencing was naive CD4+ T cells from PBMCs. Subset reported: CD45RA+ positively selected. The source of this sequence is a man aged 18 to 29 in good health. Some clones in this sample may be carry-over from other donors' samples. The chain recombines TRBV7-3 with TRBJ2-7, with 7 bases lining up with TRBD2. The DNA of the CDR3 is TGTGCCAGCAGCTTCGGACTAGTTGACGAGCAGTACTTC. Amino acid sequence: CASSFGLVDEQYF.